Sequencing of this T cell receptor beta chain was carried out in a study of T cell responses to AZD1222 COVID-19 vaccine. Note on this clone: Its antigen is undetermined.

Sequencing used immunoSEQ multiplex PCR; TCRdb keeps in-frame clones, though not all of them. Of tens of thousands of clones listed, just over 85% are singletons. Trimming removed 4 bases from V and 0 bases from J, with 7 bases in between. CDR1 SGHRS and CDR2 YFSETQ come from the germline V gene. This CDR3 has 14 amino acids. Overall study findings and caveats: Unmutated variant regions are reportedly the target of nearly half of TCRs that are spike-specific.

V and J are TRBV5-1 and TRBJ2-2; D is unresolved. This TCR was recovered from an adult in good health. The input for sequencing was peripheral blood, taken on day 0 of AZD1222 vaccination. CDR3 protein: CASSQESNTGELFF. The DNA of the CDR3 is TGCGCCAGCAGCCAAGAGTCGAACACCGGGGAGCTGTTTTTT. The variable domain in full, with the rest retrieved from reference TRBV5-1 and TRBJ2-2, is KAGVTQTPRYLIKTRGQQVTLSCSPISGHRSVSWYQQTPGQGLQFLFEYFSETQRNKGNFPGRFSGRQFSNSRSEMNVSTLELGDSALYLCASSQESNTGELFFGEGSRLTVL.